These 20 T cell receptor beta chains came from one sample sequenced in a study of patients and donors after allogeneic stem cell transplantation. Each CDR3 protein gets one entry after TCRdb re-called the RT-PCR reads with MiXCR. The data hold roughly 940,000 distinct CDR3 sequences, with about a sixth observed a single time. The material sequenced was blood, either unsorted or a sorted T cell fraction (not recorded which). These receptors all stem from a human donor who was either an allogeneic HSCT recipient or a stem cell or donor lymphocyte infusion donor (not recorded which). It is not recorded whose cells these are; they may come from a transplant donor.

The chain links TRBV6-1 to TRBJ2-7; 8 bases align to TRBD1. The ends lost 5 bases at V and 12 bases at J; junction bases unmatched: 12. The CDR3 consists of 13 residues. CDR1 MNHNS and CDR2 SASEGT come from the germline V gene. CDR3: CASSLGQAPGRYF. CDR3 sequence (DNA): TGTGCCAGCAGTCTGGGACAGGCGCCTGGGCGGTACTTC.

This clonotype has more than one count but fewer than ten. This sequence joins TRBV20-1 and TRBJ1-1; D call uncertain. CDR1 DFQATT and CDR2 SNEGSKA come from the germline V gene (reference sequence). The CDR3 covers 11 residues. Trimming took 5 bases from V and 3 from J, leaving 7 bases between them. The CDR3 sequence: CSAGSYTEAFF. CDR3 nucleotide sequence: TGCAGTGCTGGAAGCTACACTGAAGCTTTCTTT.

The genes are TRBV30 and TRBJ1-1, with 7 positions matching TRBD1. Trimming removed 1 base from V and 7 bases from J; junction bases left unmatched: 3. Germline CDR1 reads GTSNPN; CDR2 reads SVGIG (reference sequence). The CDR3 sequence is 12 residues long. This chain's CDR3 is CAWSAYRGEAFF. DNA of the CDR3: TGTGCCTGGAGTGCATACAGGGGTGAAGCTTTCTTT.

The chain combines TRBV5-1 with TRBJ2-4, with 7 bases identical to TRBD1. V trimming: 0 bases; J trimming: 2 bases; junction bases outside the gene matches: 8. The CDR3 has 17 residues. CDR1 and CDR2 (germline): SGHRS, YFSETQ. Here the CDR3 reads CASSLANDRVTKNIQYF. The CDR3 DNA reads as TGCGCCAGCAGCTTGGCCAACGACAGGGTGACCAAAAACATTCAGTACTTC.

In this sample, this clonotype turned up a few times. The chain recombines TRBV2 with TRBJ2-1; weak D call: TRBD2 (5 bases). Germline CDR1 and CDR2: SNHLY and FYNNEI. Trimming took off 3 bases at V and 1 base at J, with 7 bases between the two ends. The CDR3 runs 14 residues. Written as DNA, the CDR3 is TGTGCCAGCAGTGAGAGGGTTTCCTACAATGAGCAGTTCTTC. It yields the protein CASSERVSYNEQFF.

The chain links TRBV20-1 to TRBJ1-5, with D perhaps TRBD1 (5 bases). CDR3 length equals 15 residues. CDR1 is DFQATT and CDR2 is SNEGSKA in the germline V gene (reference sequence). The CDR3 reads CSSLRGPNSNQPQHF. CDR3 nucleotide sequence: TGCAGCTCCCTGCGGGGCCCCAATAGCAATCAGCCCCAGCATTTT.

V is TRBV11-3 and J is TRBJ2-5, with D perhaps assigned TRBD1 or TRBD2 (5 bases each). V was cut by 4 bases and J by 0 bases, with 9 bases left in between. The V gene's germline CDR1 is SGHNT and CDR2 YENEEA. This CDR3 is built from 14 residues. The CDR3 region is CASSSRGYQETQYF. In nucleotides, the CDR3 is TGTGCCAGCAGCTCTCGGGGCTACCAAGAGACCCAGTACTTC.

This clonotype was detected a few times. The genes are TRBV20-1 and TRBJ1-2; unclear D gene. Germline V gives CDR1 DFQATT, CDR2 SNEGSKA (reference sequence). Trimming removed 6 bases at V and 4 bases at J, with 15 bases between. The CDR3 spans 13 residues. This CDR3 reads CSAIRAGLYGYTF. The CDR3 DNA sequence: TGCAGTGCCATAAGGGCCGGCCTCTATGGCTACACCTTC.

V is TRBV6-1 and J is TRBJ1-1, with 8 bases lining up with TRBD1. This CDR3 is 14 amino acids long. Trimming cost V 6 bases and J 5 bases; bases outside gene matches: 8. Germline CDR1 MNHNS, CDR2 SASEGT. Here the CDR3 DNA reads TGTGCCAGCAGACCTACTACAGGGGGGACTGAAGCTTTCTTT. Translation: CASRPTTGGTEAFF.

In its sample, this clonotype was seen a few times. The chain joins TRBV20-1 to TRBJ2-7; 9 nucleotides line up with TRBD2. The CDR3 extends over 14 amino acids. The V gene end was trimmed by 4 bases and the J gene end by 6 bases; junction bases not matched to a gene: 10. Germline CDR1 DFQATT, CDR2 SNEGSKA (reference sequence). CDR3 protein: CSANIAGEHGEQYF. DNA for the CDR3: TGCAGTGCTAATATAGCGGGAGAACATGGCGAGCAGTACTTC.

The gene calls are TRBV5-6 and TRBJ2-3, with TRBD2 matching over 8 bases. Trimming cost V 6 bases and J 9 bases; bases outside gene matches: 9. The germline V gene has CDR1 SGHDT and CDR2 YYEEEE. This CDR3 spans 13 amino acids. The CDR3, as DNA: TGTGCCAGCACCTGGGGGCCGGGGGGGACGCAGTATTTT. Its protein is CASTWGPGGTQYF.

The CDR3, as DNA: TGTGCCAGCAGCTTAAGACAGGGGGCGCACGGGGAGCTGTTTTTT. This codes for CASSLRQGAHGELFF. The rearrangement links TRBV7-9 to TRBJ2-2; 10 nucleotides align to TRBD1. This CDR3 comprises 15 residues. Germline loops: CDR1 SEHNR, CDR2 FQNEAQ (reference sequence). V dropped 2 bases and J dropped 7; count of bases not matched to a gene: 4.

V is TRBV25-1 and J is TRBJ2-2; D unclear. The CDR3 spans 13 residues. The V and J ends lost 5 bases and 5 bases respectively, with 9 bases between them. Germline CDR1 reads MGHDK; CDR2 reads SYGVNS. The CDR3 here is CASSTDVTGELFF. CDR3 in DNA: TGTGCCAGCAGTACGGACGTAACCGGGGAGCTGTTTTTT.

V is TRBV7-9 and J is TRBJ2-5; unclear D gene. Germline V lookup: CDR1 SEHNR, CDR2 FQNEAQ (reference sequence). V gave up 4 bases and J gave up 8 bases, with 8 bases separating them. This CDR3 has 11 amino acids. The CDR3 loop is CASSSLQTQYF. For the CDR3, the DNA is TGTGCCAGCAGCTCCCTCCAAACCCAGTACTTC. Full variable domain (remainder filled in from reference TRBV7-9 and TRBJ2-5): DTGVSQNPRHKITKRGQNVTFRCDPISEHNRLYWYRQTLGQGPEFLTYFQNEAQLEKSRLLSDRFSAERPKGSFSTLEIQRTEQGDSAMYLCASSSLQTQYFGPGTRLLVL.

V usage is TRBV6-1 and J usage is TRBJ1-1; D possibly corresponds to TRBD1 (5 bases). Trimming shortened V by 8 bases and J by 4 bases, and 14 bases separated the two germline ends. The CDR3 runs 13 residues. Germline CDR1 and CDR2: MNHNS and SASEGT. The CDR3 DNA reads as TGTGCCAGCTCATCCAGGGATGGCACTGAAGCTTTCTTT. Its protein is CASSSRDGTEAFF.

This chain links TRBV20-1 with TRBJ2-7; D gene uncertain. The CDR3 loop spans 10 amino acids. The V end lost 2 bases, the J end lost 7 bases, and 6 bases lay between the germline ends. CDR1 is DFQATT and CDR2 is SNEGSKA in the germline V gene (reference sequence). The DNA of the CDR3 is TGCAGTGCTAGAATGAATGAGCAGTACTTC. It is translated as CSARMNEQYF.

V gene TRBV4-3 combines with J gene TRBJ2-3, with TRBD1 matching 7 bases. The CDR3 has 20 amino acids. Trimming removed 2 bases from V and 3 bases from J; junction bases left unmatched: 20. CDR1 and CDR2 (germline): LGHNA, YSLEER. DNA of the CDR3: TGCGCCAGCAGCCAATGGAGAATGGGACAGAACAAATTGAGGACAGATACGCAGTATTTT. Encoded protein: CASSQWRMGQNKLRTDTQYF.

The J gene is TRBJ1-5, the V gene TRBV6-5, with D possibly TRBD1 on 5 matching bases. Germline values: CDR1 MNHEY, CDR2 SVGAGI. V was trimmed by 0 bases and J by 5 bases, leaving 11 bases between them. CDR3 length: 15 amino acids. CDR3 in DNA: TGTGCCAGCAGTTACTCGAGTTGGGGGGATCAGCCCCAGCATTTT. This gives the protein CASSYSSWGDQPQHF.

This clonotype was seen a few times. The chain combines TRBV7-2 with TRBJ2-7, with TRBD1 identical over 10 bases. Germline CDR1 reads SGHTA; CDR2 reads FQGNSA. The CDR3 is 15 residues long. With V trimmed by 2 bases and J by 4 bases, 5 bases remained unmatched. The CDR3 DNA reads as TGTGCCAGCAGCTTAAGTGGGACAGGGGAGTACGAGCAGTACTTC. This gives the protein CASSLSGTGEYEQYF.

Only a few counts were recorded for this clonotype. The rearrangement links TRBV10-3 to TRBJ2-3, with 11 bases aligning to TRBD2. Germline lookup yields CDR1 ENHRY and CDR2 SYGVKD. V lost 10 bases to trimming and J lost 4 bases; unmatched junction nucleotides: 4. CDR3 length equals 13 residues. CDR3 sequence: CATTSGSSDTQYF. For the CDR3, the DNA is TGTGCCACAACTAGCGGGAGCTCAGATACGCAGTATTTT.